The T cell receptor (beta chain) described here comes from a study of blood T cell repertoires in COVID-19. On the study more broadly: Samples of COVID-19 (acute and convalescent) were obtained from the United States, Italy and Spain. PBMCs, B-cell-depleted T cells, or T cells were the source of the cDNA or gDNA that made up the material.

CDR1 MDHEN and CDR2 SYDVKM come from the germline V gene. Trimming removed 2 bases from V and 3 bases from J, with 11 bases in between. The CDR3 loop spans 14 amino acids. Authors' methods: By means of reference gene primer amplification, nucleated cell counts were estimated. Libraries were prepared by immunoSEQ multiplex PCR; TCRdb keeps only in-frame clonotypes and omits some of them. The V and J calls and clone size come from that table; D and trimming were worked out from the DNA. Of about 99,000 clones detected, about 86% appear once; the ten largest clones hold approximately 13%. The sequencing sample was made of peripheral blood. V is TRBV28 and J is TRBJ2-7; D remains ambiguous. This TCR derives from a woman in her sixties or seventies in a cohort sampled during active or convalescent COVID-19. The CDR3 loop is CASSLTPDNYEQYF. CDR3 sequence (DNA): TGTGCCAGCAGTTTAACCCCCGACAACTACGAGCAGTACTTC. Based on the CDR3 plus reference TRBV28 and TRBJ2-7, the full variable domain is DVKVTQSSRYLVKRTGEKVFLECVQDMDHENMFWYRQDPGLGLRLIYFSYDVKMKEKGDIPEGYSVSREKKERFSLILESASTNQTSMYLCASSLTPDNYEQYFGPGTRLTVT.